The 26 T cell receptor beta chains presented below share a single source sample, sequenced in a study of blood T cell repertoires in COVID-19. The repertoire was sequenced with immunoSEQ multiplex PCR; TCRdb's copy has only in-frame clones and lacks some. Of fewer than 300,000 clones detected, roughly four fifths appear once; the ten largest clones hold 15% to 18%. Sequencing was performed on peripheral blood. Every receptor here comes from a person between 65 and 79 years old with COVID-19, enrolled during active disease.

This chain uses TRBV19 with TRBJ2-3; TRBD1 matches 8 bases. V shed 6 bases, J shed 12 bases, and the junction held 8 bases outside the gene matches. The V gene's germline CDR1 is LNHDA and CDR2 SQIVND (reference sequence). The CDR3 has 12 amino acids. The CDR3 reads CASSQGASSQYF. As DNA, the CDR3 is TGTGCCAGTAGCCAGGGGGCTAGCTCCCAGTATTTT.

The rearrangement links TRBV7-2 to TRBJ2-5; tentative D call: TRBD1 (6 bases). The V gene lost 5 bases and the J gene lost 8 bases, with 15 bases spanning the gap. In germline, CDR1 is SGHTA, CDR2 FQGNSA. The CDR3 has 13 residues. The CDR3 sequence: CASSPPGDTTQYF. The CDR3 DNA reads as TGTGCCAGCAGCCCCCCCGGGGACACTACCCAGTACTTC.

For the CDR3, the DNA is TGTGCCACCAGCAGAGAAACAGGGGGCCTGGCTGAAGCTTTCTTT. Translation gives CATSRETGGLAEAFF. The chain combines TRBV15 with TRBJ1-1, with 9 nucleotides matching TRBD1. After removal of 0 bases from V and 6 bases from J, the junction contained 5 bases not matched to a gene. Germline values: CDR1 LNHNV, CDR2 YYDKDF (reference sequence). The CDR3 sequence is 15 residues long. The entire variable domain, with the rest obtained from reference TRBV15 and TRBJ1-1, is as follows: DAMVIQNPRYQVTQFGKPVTLSCSQTLNHNVMYWYQQKSSQAPKLLFHYYDKDFNNEADTPDNFQSRRPNTSFCFLDIRSPGLGDTAMYLCATSRETGGLAEAFFGQGTRLTVV.

This chain links TRBV7-8 with TRBJ2-6, with D maybe TRBD1 (5 bases). Trimming took 6 bases from V and 0 from J, leaving 18 bases between them. The CDR3 is 18 residues long. The germline V gene encodes CDR1 SGHVS and CDR2 FQNEAQ. CDR3 nucleotides: TGTGCCAGCAGTCTCCTCATGGACACTTTCTCTGGGGCCAACGTCCTGACTTTC. Translating it yields CASSLLMDTFSGANVLTF.

The chain couples TRBV30 to TRBJ2-1; D is uncertain. CDR1 and CDR2 (germline): GTSNPN, SVGIG (reference sequence). CDR3 length: 11 amino acids. V was shortened by 6 bases and J by 5 bases, with 8 bases between the two germline ends. CDR3 sequence: CACRRDNEQFF. CDR3 DNA: TGTGCCTGCCGCCGGGACAATGAGCAGTTCTTC.

The chain is built from TRBV19 and TRBJ2-3; D may be TRBD1 (6 bases). CDR3 length: 14 residues. Germline V CDR1 and CDR2: LNHDA, SQIVND (reference sequence). Trimming stripped 7 bases from V and 2 bases from J, with 13 bases between. CDR3 sequence (DNA): TGTGCCAGTAACCCTAGACAGGCCACAGATACGCAGTATTTT. It is translated as CASNPRQATDTQYF. Variable domain in full (rest from reference TRBV19 and TRBJ2-3): DGGITQSPKYLFRKEGQNVTLSCEQNLNHDAMYWYRQDPGQGLRLIYYSQIVNDFQKGDIAEGYSVSREKKESFPLTVTSAQKNPTAFYLCASNPRQATDTQYFGPGTRLTVL.

This chain uses TRBV6-2 or TRBV6-3 with TRBJ1-2; D is possibly TRBD1 (6 bases). Deletions cut 4 bases from V and 8 bases from J, with 14 bases between. The germline CDR1 and CDR2 sequences are MNHEY and SVGEGT. CDR3 length: 13 residues. The CDR3 sequence: CASSLQGFGGYTF. The CDR3, as DNA: TGTGCCAGCAGTTTACAGGGCTTTGGGGGCTACACCTTC.

V usage is TRBV6-4 and J usage is TRBJ1-1; 7 nucleotides match TRBD1. The V segment lost 6 bases and the J segment 2 bases; nucleotides outside the gene matches: 6. The CDR3 is made up of 14 amino acids. Germline V CDR1 and CDR2: MRHNA, SNTAGT. The CDR3: CASRGDSTNTEAFF. CDR3 DNA: TGTGCCAGCAGGGGGGACAGCACAAACACTGAAGCTTTCTTT.

This rearrangement joins TRBV5-6 to TRBJ2-2; TRBD2 is a possible D gene (6 bases). Trimming stripped 0 bases from V and 7 bases from J, with 16 bases between. CDR1 is SGHDT, CDR2 YYEEEE, per germline. This CDR3 is built from 16 residues. CDR3 residues: CASSLVVAGWGGELFF. The DNA for the CDR3 is TGTGCCAGCAGCTTGGTCGTCGCGGGATGGGGCGGGGAGCTGTTTTTT.

This clone came up a few times. The CDR3: CASSLAFSSYEQYF. In DNA form, the CDR3 reads TGTGCCAGCAGCTTGGCCTTCAGCTCCTACGAGCAGTACTTC. The gene calls are TRBV5-5 and TRBJ2-7; D not certain. Per the germline V gene, CDR1 is SGHKS and CDR2 is YYEKEE (reference sequence). The V end was cut by 0 bases, the J end by 0 bases, with 7 bases between. This CDR3 has 14 amino acids.

The rearrangement links TRBV16 to TRBJ2-7; no reliable D call. The CDR3 loop spans 12 amino acids. V gave up 1 base and J gave up 6 bases, with 7 bases separating them. Germline CDR1 reads KGHSY; CDR2 reads FQNENV. CDR3 sequence (DNA): TGTGCCAGCAGCCAATTCACATCCGAGCAGTACTTC. Residues: CASSQFTSEQYF.

The chain uses TRBV15 and TRBJ1-1; D remains ambiguous. CDR1 LNHNV and CDR2 YYDKDF come from the germline V gene (reference sequence). The CDR3 loop spans 13 amino acids. V shed 5 bases and J shed 3 bases, with 10 bases lying between them. The CDR3 reads CATSVPADTEAFF. The CDR3 DNA is TGTGCCACCAGCGTTCCCGCGGACACTGAAGCTTTCTTT.

The chain links TRBV3-1 (or the pseudogene TRBV3-2) to TRBJ1-1, with D perhaps TRBD1 (5 bases). Germline V gene lookup returns CDR1 LGHDT and CDR2 YNNKEL (reference sequence). The CDR3 runs 13 residues. The germline V and J ends were trimmed by 0 bases and 10 bases, with 12 bases remaining between them. The CDR3 is CASSQDSGIIAFF. The CDR3 DNA reads as TGTGCCAGCAGCCAAGACTCAGGGATAATAGCTTTCTTT.

In its sample, this clone was seen a few times. The rearrangement links TRBV28 to TRBJ2-3; D is uncertain. V was pared by 4 bases and J by 5 bases, with 4 bases between. The CDR3 totals 11 residues. CDR1 and CDR2 (germline): MDHEN, SYDVKM. The CDR3 DNA sequence: TGTGCCAGCAGTTCCCTAGATACGCAGTATTTT. Encoded protein: CASSSLDTQYF.

The rearrangement uses TRBV7-9 and TRBJ2-3; perhaps TRBD2 as D (6 bases). Trimming took 3 bases from V and 2 from J, leaving 12 bases between them. Germline CDR1 SEHNR, CDR2 FQNEAQ (reference sequence). The CDR3 loop spans 15 amino acids. The CDR3 DNA reads TGTGCCAGCAGCTTGCGGGACCCGATCACAGATACGCAGTATTTT. It yields the protein CASSLRDPITDTQYF.

This CDR3 is CASENRINYGYTF. CDR3 sequence (DNA): TGTGCCAGCGAAAACAGAATTAACTATGGCTACACCTTC. The genes are TRBV6-4 and TRBJ1-2; D not certain. Germline V gene sequence: CDR1 MRHNA, CDR2 SNTAGT. V shed 8 bases and J shed 1 base, with 11 bases lying between them. The CDR3 is made up of 13 amino acids.

The chain employs TRBV27 and TRBJ1-2, with TRBD1 matching over 9 bases. Trimming at V came to 2 bases and at J to 7 bases, leaving 8 bases not matched to a gene. Germline values: CDR1 MNHEY, CDR2 SMNVEV (reference sequence). The CDR3 contains 15 residues. This CDR3 is CASSLGRTGGSGYTF. As DNA, the CDR3 is TGTGCCAGCAGTTTAGGGCGAACAGGGGGCTCTGGCTACACCTTC.

CDR3 nucleotide sequence: TGTGCCAGCAGCTGGGTGGGAGGGGATTCACCCCTCCACTTT. It is translated as CASSWVGGDSPLHF. The rearrangement joins TRBV7-9 to TRBJ1-6, with a weak D call TRBD1 (5 bases). V was clipped by 4 bases and J by 8 bases, with 12 bases between them. Germline CDR1 SEHNR, CDR2 FQNEAQ (reference sequence). This CDR3 is 14 amino acids long.

The V gene is TRBV10-3, the J gene TRBJ2-6; D is unclear. Trimming stripped 10 bases from V and 0 bases from J, with 7 bases between. The length of the CDR3 is 13 residues. CDR1 and CDR2 (germline): ENHRY, SYGVKD. CDR3 nucleotide sequence: TGTGCCAACAAGAACTCTGGGGCCAACGTCCTGACTTTC. This gives the protein CANKNSGANVLTF.

This clone appeared a few times. The chain employs TRBV3-1 (or the pseudogene TRBV3-2) and TRBJ1-5, with D possibly being TRBD1 (6 bases). The CDR3 sequence is 13 residues long. From germline, CDR1 is LGHDT and CDR2 YNNKEL (reference sequence). V was shortened by 5 bases and J by 9 bases, with 14 bases between the two germline ends. The DNA of the CDR3 is TGTGCCAGCAGCTGGGACACTACGGGGCCCCAGCATTTT. It yields the protein CASSWDTTGPQHF.

The chain couples TRBV5-1 to TRBJ1-1; D unclear. The CDR3 extends over 13 amino acids. The V gene's germline CDR1 is SGHRS and CDR2 YFSETQ. V lost 4 bases, J lost 4 bases, and 11 bases lay in between. CDR3 sequence reads: CASSPPDFTEAFF. The CDR3 DNA is TGCGCCAGCAGCCCCCCAGACTTCACTGAAGCTTTCTTT.

V usage is TRBV7-9 and J usage is TRBJ1-5, with D unresolved. The germline V and J ends were trimmed by 3 bases and 7 bases, with 4 bases remaining between them. The CDR3 totals 11 residues. The V gene's germline CDR1 is SEHNR and CDR2 FQNEAQ (reference sequence). CDR3 residues: CASSFGQPQHF. As DNA, the CDR3 is TGTGCCAGCAGCTTCGGGCAGCCCCAGCATTTT.

The rearrangement links TRBV6-2 or TRBV6-3 to TRBJ2-7, with 8 nucleotides matching TRBD2. CDR1 is MNHEY, CDR2 SVGEGT, per germline. Trimming took 2 bases from V and 2 from J; bases not matched to a gene: 11. The CDR3 totals 17 residues. CDR3 DNA sequence: TGTGCCAGCAGTTACCGGTCGAGCGGGGGCCCACCCTACGAGCAGTACTTC. Protein product: CASSYRSSGGPPYEQYF.

V gene TRBV28 combines with J gene TRBJ2-3, with 9 bases fitting TRBD2. The CDR3 covers 16 residues. V dropped 6 bases and J dropped 4; count of bases not matched to a gene: 11. Germline assignment: CDR1 MDHEN and CDR2 SYDVKM. This CDR3 is CASRAMTSGGADTQYF. The CDR3 region has the DNA TGTGCCAGCAGGGCAATGACTAGCGGTGGGGCAGATACGCAGTATTTT.

This chain connects TRBV7-6 to TRBJ1-1; D is perhaps TRBD1 (6 bases). Trimming left V 5 bases short and J 2 bases short, with 15 bases between. The CDR3 runs 15 residues. Germline-derived CDR1 and CDR2 are SGHVS and FNYEAQ. The CDR3 DNA follows: TGTGCCAGCAGCCCACAAGGGGGGGGAAACACTGAAGCTTTCTTT. It encodes CASSPQGGGNTEAFF.

The chain joins TRBV19 to TRBJ2-4, with 7 nucleotides matching TRBD1. The CDR3 has 19 amino acids. With V trimmed by 7 bases and J by 0 bases, 18 bases remained unmatched. Germline assignment: CDR1 LNHDA and CDR2 SQIVND (reference sequence). CDR3 in amino acids: CASTKQRGQWNVAKNIQYF. Written as DNA, the CDR3 is TGTGCCAGTACTAAACAAAGGGGACAGTGGAACGTAGCCAAAAACATTCAGTACTTC. The full variable domain, its missing parts supplied by reference TRBV19 and TRBJ2-4, is DGGITQSPKYLFRKEGQNVTLSCEQNLNHDAMYWYRQDPGQGLRLIYYSQIVNDFQKGDIAEGYSVSREKKESFPLTVTSAQKNPTAFYLCASTKQRGQWNVAKNIQYFGAGTRLSVL.